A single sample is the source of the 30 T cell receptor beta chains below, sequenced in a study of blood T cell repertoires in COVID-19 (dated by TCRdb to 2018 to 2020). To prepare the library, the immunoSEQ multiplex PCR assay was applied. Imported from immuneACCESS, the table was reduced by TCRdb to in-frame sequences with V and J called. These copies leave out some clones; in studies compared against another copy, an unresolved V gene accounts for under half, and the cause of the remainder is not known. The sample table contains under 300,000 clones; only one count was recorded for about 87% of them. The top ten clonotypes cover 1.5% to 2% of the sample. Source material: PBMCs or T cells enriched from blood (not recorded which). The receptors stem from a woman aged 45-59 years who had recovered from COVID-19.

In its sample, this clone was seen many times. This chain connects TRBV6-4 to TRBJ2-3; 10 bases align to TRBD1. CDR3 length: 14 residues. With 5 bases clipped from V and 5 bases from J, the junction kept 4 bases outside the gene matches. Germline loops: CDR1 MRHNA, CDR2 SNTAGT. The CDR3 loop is CASSRQGAEDTQYF. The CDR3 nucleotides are TGTGCCAGCAGTAGACAGGGGGCGGAAGATACGCAGTATTTT.

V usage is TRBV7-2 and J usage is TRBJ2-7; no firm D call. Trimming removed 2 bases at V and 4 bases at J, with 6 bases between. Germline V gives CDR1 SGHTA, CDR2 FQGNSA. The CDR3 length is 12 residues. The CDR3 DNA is TGTGCCAGCAGCTTATTATTTTACGAGCAGTACTTC. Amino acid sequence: CASSLLFYEQYF.

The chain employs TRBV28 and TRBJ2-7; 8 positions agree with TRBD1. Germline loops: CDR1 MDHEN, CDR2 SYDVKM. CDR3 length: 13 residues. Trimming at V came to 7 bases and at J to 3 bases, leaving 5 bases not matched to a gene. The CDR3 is CASTSTGDYEQYF. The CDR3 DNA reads TGTGCCAGCACGTCGACAGGGGACTACGAGCAGTACTTC.

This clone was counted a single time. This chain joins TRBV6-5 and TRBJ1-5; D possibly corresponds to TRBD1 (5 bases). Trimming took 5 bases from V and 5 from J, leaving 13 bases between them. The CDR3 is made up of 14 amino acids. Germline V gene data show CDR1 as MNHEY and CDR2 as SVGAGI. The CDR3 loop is CASSRDGGDQPQHF. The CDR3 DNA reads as TGTGCCAGCAGTCGCGATGGGGGGGATCAGCCCCAGCATTTT.

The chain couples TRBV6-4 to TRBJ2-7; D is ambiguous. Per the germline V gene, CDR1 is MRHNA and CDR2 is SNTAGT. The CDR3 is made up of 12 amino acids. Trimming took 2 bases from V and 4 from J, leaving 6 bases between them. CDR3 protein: CASSDPIYEQYF. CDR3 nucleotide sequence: TGTGCCAGCAGTGACCCAATTTACGAGCAGTACTTC.

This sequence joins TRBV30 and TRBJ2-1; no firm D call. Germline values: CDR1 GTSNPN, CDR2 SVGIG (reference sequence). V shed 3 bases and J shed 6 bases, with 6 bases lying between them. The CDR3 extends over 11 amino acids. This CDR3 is CAWSPGNEQFF. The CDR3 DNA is TGTGCCTGGAGCCCCGGCAATGAGCAGTTCTTC.

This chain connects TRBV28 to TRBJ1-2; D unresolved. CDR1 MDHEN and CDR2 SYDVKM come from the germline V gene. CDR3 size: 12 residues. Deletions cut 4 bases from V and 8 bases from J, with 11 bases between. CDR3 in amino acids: CASSSIARGYTF. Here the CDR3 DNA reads TGTGCCAGCAGTTCAATCGCTAGGGGCTACACCTTC.

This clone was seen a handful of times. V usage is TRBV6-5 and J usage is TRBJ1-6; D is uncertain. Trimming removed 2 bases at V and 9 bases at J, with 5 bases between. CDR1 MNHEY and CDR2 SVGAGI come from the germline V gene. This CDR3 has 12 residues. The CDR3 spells CASSYLSSPLHF. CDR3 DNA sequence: TGTGCCAGCAGTTACCTGTCTTCACCCCTCCACTTT.

The CDR3 DNA sequence: TGTGCCAGCAGTTTGGATCACAGGTCCTATGGCTACACCTTC. Its protein product is CASSLDHRSYGYTF. The rearrangement joins TRBV27 to TRBJ1-2, with TRBD1 as a possible D gene (5 bases). Germline V gives CDR1 MNHEY, CDR2 SMNVEV (reference sequence). V lost 3 bases and J lost 4, with 12 bases in between. This CDR3 has 14 amino acids.

The CDR3 region has the DNA TGTGCCAGCAGCCCCGTAACCGGGGAGCTGTTTTTT. Amino acid sequence: CASSPVTGELFF. The chain joins TRBV3-1 (or the pseudogene TRBV3-2) to TRBJ2-2, with D hard to call. Per the germline V gene, CDR1 is LGHDT and CDR2 is YNNKEL (reference sequence). Trimming pared 4 bases from V and 5 bases from J, leaving 5 bases between. This CDR3 has 12 amino acids.

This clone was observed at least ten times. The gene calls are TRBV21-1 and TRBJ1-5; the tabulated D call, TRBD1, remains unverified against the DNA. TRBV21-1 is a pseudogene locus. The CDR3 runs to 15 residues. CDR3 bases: TGTGCCAGCAGCTCGGAACAGGGGGCATTACAGCCCCAGCATTTT. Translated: CASSSEQGALQPQHF.

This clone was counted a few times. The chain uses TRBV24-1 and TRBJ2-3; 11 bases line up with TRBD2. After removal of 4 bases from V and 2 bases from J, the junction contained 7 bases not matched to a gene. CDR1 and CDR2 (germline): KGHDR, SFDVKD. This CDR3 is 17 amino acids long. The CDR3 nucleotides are TGTGCCACCAGTGAACTCGGGACTAGCGGAAACACAGATACGCAGTATTTT. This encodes CATSELGTSGNTDTQYF.

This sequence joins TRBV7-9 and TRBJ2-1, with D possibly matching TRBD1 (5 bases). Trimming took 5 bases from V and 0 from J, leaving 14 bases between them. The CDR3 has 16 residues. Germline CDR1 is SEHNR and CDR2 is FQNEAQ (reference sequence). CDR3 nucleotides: TGTGCCAGCAGCAAATTCGACAGTAGCTCCTACAATGAGCAGTTCTTC. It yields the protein CASSKFDSSSYNEQFF.

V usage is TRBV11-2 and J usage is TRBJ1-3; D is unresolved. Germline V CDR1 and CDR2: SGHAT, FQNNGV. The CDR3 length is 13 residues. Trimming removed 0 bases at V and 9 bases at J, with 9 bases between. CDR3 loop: CASSLDGTGTIYF. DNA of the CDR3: TGTGCCAGCAGCTTAGATGGTACCGGCACCATATATTTT.

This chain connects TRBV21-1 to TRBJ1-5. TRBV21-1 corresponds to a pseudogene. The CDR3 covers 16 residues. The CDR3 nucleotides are TGTGCCAGAACCCCCAGAGACCCGGGGTGGATTCAGCCCCAGCATTTT. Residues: CARTPRDPGWIQPQHF.

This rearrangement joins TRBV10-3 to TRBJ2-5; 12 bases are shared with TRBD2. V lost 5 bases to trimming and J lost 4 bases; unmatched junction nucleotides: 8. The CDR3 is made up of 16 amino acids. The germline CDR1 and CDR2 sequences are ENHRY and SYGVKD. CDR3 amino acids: CAISLTSGSSPETQYF. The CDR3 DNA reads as TGTGCCATCAGTTTGACTAGCGGGAGTTCCCCAGAGACCCAGTACTTC.

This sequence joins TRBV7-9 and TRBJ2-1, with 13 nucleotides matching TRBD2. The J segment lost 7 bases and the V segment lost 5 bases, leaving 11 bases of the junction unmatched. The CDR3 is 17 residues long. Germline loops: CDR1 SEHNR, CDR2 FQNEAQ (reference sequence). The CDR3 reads CASSTDKRTSGSNEQFF. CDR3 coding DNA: TGTGCCAGCAGCACGGATAAACGGACTAGCGGGAGTAATGAGCAGTTCTTC.

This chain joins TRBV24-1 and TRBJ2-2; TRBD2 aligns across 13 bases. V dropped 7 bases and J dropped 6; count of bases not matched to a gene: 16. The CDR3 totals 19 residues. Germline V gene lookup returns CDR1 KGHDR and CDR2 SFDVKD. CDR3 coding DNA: TGTGCCACCAGCAGCAGGACTGGGACTAGCGGGATTAGGCCCGGGGAGCTGTTTTTT. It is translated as CATSSRTGTSGIRPGELFF.

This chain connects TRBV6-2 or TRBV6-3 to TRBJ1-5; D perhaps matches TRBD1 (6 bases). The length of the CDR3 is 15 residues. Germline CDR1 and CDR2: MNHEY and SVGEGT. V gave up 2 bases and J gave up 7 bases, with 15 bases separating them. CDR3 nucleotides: TGTGCCAGCAGTTACAATGGGCAGGGGACCCAGCCCCAGCATTTT. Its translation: CASSYNGQGTQPQHF.

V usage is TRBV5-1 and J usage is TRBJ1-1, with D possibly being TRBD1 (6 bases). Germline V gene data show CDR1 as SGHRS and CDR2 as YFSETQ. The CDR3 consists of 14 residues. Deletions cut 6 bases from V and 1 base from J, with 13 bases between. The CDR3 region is CASTPGTTNTEAFF. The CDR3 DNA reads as TGCGCCAGCACTCCAGGGACAACGAACACTGAAGCTTTCTTT.

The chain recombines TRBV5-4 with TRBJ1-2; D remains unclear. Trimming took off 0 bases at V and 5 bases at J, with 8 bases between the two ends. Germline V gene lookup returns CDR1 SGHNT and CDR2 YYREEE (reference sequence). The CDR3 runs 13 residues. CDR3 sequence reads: CASSLETSYGYTF. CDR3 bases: TGTGCCAGCAGCTTGGAAACTTCGTATGGCTACACCTTC. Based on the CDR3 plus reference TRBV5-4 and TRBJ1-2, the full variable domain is ETGVTQSPTHLIKTRGQQVTLRCSSQSGHNTVSWYQQALGQGPQFIFQYYREEENGRGNFPPRFSGLQFPNYSSELNVNALELDDSALYLCASSLETSYGYTFGSGTRLTVV.

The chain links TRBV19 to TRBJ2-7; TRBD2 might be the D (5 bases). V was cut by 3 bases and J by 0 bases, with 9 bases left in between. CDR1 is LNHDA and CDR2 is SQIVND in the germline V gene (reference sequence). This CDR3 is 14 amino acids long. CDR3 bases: TGTGCCAGTAGTATTAAGGACTTCTCCTACGAGCAGTACTTC. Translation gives CASSIKDFSYEQYF.

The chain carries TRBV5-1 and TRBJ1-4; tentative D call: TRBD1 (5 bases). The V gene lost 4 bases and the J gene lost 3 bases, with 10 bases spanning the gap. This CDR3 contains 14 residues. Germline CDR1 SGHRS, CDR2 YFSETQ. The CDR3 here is CASSPDSPNEKLFF. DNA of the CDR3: TGCGCCAGCAGCCCAGACAGTCCTAATGAAAAACTGTTTTTT.

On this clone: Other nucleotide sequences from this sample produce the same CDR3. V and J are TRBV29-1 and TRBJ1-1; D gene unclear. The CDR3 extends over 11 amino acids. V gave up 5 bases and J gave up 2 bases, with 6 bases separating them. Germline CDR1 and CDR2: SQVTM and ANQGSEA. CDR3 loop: CSVWLNTEAFF. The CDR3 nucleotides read TGCAGCGTTTGGCTCAACACTGAAGCTTTCTTT.

The CDR3 loop reads CASSVGSVGGDTQYF. The CDR3 DNA follows: TGTGCCAGCAGCGTAGGGAGCGTCGGGGGAGATACGCAGTATTTT. The J gene is TRBJ2-3, the V gene TRBV9, with D tentatively TRBD2 (6 bases). This CDR3 spans 15 amino acids. The V and J ends lost 0 bases and 5 bases respectively, with 13 bases between them. Germline V gives CDR1 SGDLS, CDR2 YYNGEE.

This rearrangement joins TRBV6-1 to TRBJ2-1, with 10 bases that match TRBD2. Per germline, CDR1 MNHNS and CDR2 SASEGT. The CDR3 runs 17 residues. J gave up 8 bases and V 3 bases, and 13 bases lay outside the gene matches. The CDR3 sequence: CASSELAGATGFDEQFF. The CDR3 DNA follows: TGTGCCAGCAGTGAGCTAGCGGGAGCCACCGGTTTCGATGAGCAGTTCTTC.

CDR3 sequence (DNA): TGTGCCTGGAGTCTTCTGGGACAGGGCCTCACTGAAGCTTTCTTT. Amino acid sequence: CAWSLLGQGLTEAFF. The rearrangement links TRBV30 to TRBJ1-1, with 9 nucleotides matching TRBD1. Germline V gives CDR1 GTSNPN, CDR2 SVGIG (reference sequence). J gave up 4 bases and V 2 bases, and 8 bases lay outside the gene matches. There are 15 residues in the CDR3. The entire variable domain, with the rest obtained from reference TRBV30 and TRBJ1-1, is as follows: SQTIHQWPATLVQPVGSPLSLECTVEGTSNPNLYWYRQAAGRGLQLLFYSVGIGQISSEVPQNLSASRPQDRQFILSSKKLLLSDSGFYLCAWSLLGQGLTEAFFGQGTRLTVV.

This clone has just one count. The CDR3 DNA reads TGTGCCAGCAGCCCCTGGGGAGGTGATCAGCCCCAGCATTTT. This translates into CASSPWGGDQPQHF. The gene calls are TRBV5-6 and TRBJ1-5, with D hard to call. This CDR3 has 14 residues. CDR1 and CDR2 from the germline V gene are SGHDT and YYEEEE. The V end was cut by 4 bases, the J end by 5 bases, with 13 bases between.

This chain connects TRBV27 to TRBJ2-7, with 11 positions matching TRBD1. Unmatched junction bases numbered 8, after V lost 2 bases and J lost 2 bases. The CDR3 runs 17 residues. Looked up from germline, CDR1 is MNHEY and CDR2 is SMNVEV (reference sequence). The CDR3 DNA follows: TGTGCCAGCAGTTTACGAGGACAGGGGGCACCAACCTACGAGCAGTACTTC. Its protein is CASSLRGQGAPTYEQYF.

CDR3 in DNA: TGTGCCAGCAGTTTTAACGGGGAGCTGTTTTTT. Its protein product is CASSFNGELFF. The rearrangement joins TRBV12-3 or TRBV12-4 to TRBJ2-2; no clear D. The CDR3 sequence is 11 residues long. Trimming removed 3 bases at V and 7 bases at J, with 3 bases between.